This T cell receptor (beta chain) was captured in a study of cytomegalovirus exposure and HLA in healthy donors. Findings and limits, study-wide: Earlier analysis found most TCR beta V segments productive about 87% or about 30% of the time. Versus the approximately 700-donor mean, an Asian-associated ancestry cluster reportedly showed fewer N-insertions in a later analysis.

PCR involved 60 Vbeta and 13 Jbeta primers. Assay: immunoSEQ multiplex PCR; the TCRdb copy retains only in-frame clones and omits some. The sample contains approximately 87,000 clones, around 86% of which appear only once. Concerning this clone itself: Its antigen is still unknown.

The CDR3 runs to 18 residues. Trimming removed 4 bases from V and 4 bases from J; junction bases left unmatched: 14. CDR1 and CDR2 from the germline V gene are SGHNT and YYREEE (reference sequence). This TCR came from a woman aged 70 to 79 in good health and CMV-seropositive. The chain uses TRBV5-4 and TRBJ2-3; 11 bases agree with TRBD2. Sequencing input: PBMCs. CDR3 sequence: CASSGSETSGIFSDTQYF. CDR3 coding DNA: TGTGCCAGCAGCGGGTCGGAGACTAGCGGGATTTTTTCAGATACGCAGTATTTT. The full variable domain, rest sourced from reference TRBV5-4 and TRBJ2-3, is ETGVTQSPTHLIKTRGQQVTLRCSSQSGHNTVSWYQQALGQGPQFIFQYYREEENGRGNFPPRFSGLQFPNYSSELNVNALELDDSALYLCASSGSETSGIFSDTQYFGPGTRLTVL.